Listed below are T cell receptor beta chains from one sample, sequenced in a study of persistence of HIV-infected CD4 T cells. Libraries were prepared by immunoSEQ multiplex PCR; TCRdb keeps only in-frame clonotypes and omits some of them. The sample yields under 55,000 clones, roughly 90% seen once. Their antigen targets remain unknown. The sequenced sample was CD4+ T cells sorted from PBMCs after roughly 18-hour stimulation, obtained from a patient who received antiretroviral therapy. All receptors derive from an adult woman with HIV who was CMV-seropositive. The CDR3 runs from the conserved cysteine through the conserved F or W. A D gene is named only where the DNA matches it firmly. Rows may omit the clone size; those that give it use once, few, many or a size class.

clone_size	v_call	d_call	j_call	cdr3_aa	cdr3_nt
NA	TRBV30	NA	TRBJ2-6	CAWDRIFSGANVLTF	TGTGCCTGGGACCGGATTTTCTCTGGGGCCAACGTCCTGACTTTC
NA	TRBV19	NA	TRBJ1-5	CASSMSRGSQPQHF	TGTGCCAGTAGTATGTCCAGGGGAAGTCAGCCCCAGCATTTT
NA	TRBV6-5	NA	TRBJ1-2	CASRVAGGSYGYTF	TGTGCCAGCAGGGTTGCAGGAGGAAGCTATGGCTACACCTTC
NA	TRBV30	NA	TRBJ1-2	CAWSPFRGGRGYTF	TGTGCCTGGAGCCCGTTTCGGGGGGGCAGGGGCTACACCTTC
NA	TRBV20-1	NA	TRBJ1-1	CSARKDSEAFF	TGCAGTGCTAGGAAGGACAGTGAAGCTTTCTTT
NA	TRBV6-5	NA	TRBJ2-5	CASSYSTGPQTQYF	TGTGCCAGCAGTTACTCAACAGGGCCTCAGACCCAGTACTTC
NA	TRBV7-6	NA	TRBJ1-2	CASSSGQGEHGYTF	TGTGCCAGCAGCTCGGGGCAGGGAGAACATGGCTACACCTTC
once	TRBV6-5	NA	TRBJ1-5	CASRRTTGDQPQHF	TGTGCCAGCAGAAGGACCACCGGGGATCAGCCCCAGCATTTT
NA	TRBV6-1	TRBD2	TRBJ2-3	CASSEGAGGKSAQYF	TGTGCCAGCAGTGAAGGGGCGGGGGGGAAGTCCGCGCAGTATTTT
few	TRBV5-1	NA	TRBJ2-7	CASSGGTVIYEQYF	TGCGCCAGCAGCGGCGGGACAGTTATTTACGAGCAGTACTTC
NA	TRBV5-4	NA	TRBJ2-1	CASSSKKDHHNEQFF	TGTGCCAGCAGCTCCAAAAAAGACCACCACAATGAGCAGTTCTTC
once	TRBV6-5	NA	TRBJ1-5	CASRDGLYNQPQHF	TGTGCCAGCCGGGACGGATTATACAATCAGCCCCAGCATTTT
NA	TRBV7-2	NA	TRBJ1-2	CASSLTYNYGYTF	TGTGCCAGCAGCTTGACTTATAACTATGGCTACACCTTC
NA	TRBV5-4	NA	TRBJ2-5	CASSAGPVETQYF	TGTGCCAGCAGCGCGGGGCCGGTAGAGACCCAGTACTTC
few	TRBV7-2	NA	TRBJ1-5	CASSLGESAQPQHF	TGTGCCAGCAGCTTAGGGGAATCGGCTCAGCCCCAGCATTTT
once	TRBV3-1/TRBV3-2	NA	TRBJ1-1	CASSPTTVGTEAFF	TGTGCCAGCAGCCCGACGACAGTTGGCACTGAAGCTTTCTTT
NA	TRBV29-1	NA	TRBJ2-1	CSDRTSYNEQFF	TGCAGCGACAGGACATCCTACAATGAGCAGTTCTTC
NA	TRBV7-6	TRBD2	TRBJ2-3	CASSPLAGGDTQYF	TGTGCCAGCAGCCCGCTAGCGGGGGGGGATACGCAGTATTTT
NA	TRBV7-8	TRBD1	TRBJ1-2	CASSPRLGQGSYGYTF	TGTGCCAGCAGCCCTCGATTGGGACAGGGGTCCTATGGCTACACCTTC
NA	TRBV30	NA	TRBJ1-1	CAWSGDTEAFF	TGTGCCTGGAGTGGGGACACTGAAGCTTTCTTT
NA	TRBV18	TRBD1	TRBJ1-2	CASSPKQGLYGYTF	TGTGCCAGCTCTCCTAAACAGGGGCTCTATGGCTACACCTTC
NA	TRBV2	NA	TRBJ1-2	CASRATGTRGYTF	TGTGCCAGCAGAGCTACAGGGACTCGCGGCTACACCTTC
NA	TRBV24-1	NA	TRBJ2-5	CATSLGVGETQYF	TGTGCCACCAGCCTAGGGGTGGGAGAGACCCAGTACTTC
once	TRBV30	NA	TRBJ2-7	CAWSEGFYEQYF	TGTGCCTGGAGTGAGGGTTTCTACGAGCAGTACTTC
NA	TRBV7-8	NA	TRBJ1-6	CASSFSQGTNSPLHF	TGTGCCAGCAGCTTTTCTCAGGGGACTAATTCACCCCTCCACTTT